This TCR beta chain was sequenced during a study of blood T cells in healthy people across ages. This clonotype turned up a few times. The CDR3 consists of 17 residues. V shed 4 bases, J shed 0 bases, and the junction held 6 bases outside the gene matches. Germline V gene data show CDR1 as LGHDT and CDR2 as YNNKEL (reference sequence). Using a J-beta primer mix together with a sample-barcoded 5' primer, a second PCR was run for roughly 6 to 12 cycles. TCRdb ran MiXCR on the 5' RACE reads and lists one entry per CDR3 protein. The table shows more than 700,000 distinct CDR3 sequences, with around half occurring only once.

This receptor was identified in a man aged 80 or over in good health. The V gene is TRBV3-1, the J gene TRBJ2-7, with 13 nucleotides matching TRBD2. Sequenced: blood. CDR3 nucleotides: TGTGCCAGCAGCCGAGGACTAGCGGGAGCGGGCTCCTACGAGCAGTACTTC. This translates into CASSRGLAGAGSYEQYF.